The clone carrying this T cell receptor beta chain appeared once. What it binds is unknown. A split of CD4+ cells into CD45RA+ naive and CD45RA-negative memory subsets was performed. The repertoire was sequenced with immunoSEQ multiplex PCR; TCRdb's copy has only in-frame clones and lacks some. The sample has about 2.4 million clones; over 85% are singletons. This CDR3 contains 18 residues. V shed 3 bases, J shed 6 bases, and the junction held 12 bases outside the gene matches. Germline values: CDR1 SGDLS, CDR2 YYNGEE. This sample is part of a study of shared clonotypes between healthy human individuals. About the research overall: Per donor, three plates held CD4 naive cells, three held CD4 memory, two held CD8 naive and one held CD8 memory. The study's findings and limits: In this cohort, only blood was sampled, and tissue repertoires likely differ.

The specimen sequenced was naive CD4+ T cells from PBMCs. Documented subset: CD45RA+ positively selected. This clonotype was obtained from a man younger than 35 in good health. Some clones in this sample may be carry-over from other donors' samples. This chain uses TRBV9 with TRBJ2-2; 12 bases agree with TRBD2. CDR3: CASSGETSGSLTSGELFF. In DNA, the CDR3 is TGTGCCAGCAGCGGGGAGACTAGCGGGAGTCTCACATCCGGGGAGCTGTTTTTT.